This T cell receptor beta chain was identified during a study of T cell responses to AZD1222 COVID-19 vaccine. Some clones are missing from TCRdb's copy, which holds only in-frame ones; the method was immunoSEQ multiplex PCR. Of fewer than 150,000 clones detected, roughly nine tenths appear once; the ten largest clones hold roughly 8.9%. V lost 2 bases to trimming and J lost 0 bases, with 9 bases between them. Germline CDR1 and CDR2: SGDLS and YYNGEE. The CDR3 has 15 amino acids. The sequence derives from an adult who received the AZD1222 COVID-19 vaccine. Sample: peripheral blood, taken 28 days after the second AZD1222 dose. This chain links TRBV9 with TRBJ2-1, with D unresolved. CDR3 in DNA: TGTGCCAGCAGCGTGAGCCCGAGCTCCTACAATGAGCAGTTCTTC. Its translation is CASSVSPSSYNEQFF.